A single T cell receptor beta chain is shown here with its context. The method was immunoSEQ multiplex PCR; TCRdb's version includes in-frame clones alone and lacks a portion of them. The sample shows about 160,000 clones, roughly 85% of them seen only once. This specimen belongs to a study of blood T cell repertoires in COVID-19. Study context: Whether acute or convalescent, the COVID-19 samples came from the United States, Italy and Spain.

This TCR derives from a woman between 45 and 65 years old with COVID-19, enrolled during active disease. Sequences were obtained from peripheral blood.

The DNA of the CDR3 is TGCGCCAGCAGCCAAGTGGATGGTTCGGGGGGGCTCGAGTACGAGCAGTACTTC. It encodes CASSQVDGSGGLEYEQYF. The chain employs TRBV4-1 and TRBJ2-7; TRBD2 agrees at 8 bases. The CDR3 is 18 residues long. J was trimmed by 4 bases and V by 1 base; bases with no gene match: 15. Germline assignment: CDR1 MGHRA and CDR2 YSYEKL.